The 26 T cell receptor beta chains below were found in one sample sequenced in a study of shared clonotypes between healthy human individuals. Libraries were prepared by immunoSEQ multiplex PCR; TCRdb keeps only in-frame clonotypes and omits some of them. This table holds a few million clones, around 93% found once. Sequenced input: naive CD4+ T cells from PBMCs. Described subset: CD45RA+ positively selected. The receptors here all came from a man aged 18-30 years in good health. Some clones in this sample may be carry-over from other donors' samples.

The chain carries TRBV7-2 and TRBJ2-1; 12 bases agree with TRBD2. Germline-derived CDR1 and CDR2 are SGHTA and FQGNSA. The CDR3 extends over 16 amino acids. V lost 5 bases, J lost 3 bases, and 5 bases stayed unmatched. CDR3 nucleotide sequence: TGTGCCAGCAGCCAAACGACTAGCGGGAGCTACAATGAGCAGTTCTTC. It codes for CASSQTTSGSYNEQFF.

This chain connects TRBV5-1 to TRBJ1-1; TRBD1 matches at 7 bases. The germline V gene has CDR1 SGHRS and CDR2 YFSETQ. The ends lost 4 bases at V and 4 bases at J; junction bases unmatched: 10. The CDR3 spans 15 residues. CDR3 loop: CASSGETAGGTEAFF. The CDR3, as DNA: TGCGCCAGCAGCGGTGAAACGGCAGGGGGCACTGAAGCTTTCTTT.

V is TRBV28 and J is TRBJ2-2; D is perhaps TRBD2 (5 bases). Trimming took off 8 bases at V and 3 bases at J, with 25 bases between the two ends. Germline values: CDR1 MDHEN, CDR2 SYDVKM. This CDR3 is 18 amino acids long. The CDR3 DNA reads as TGTGCCAGCCGACTATCTCGTTTGGGCGCCCGGGACACCGGGGAGCTGTTTTTT. Its protein is CASRLSRLGARDTGELFF.

The chain recombines TRBV9 with TRBJ2-5; D is possibly TRBD1 or TRBD2 (6 bases each). This CDR3 is 17 amino acids long. Looked up from germline, CDR1 is SGDLS and CDR2 is YYNGEE. Deletions cut 4 bases from V and 4 bases from J, with 23 bases between. CDR3 in amino acids: CASSPWLDYRGGETQYF. The CDR3 nucleotides read TGTGCCAGCAGCCCCTGGCTGGACTACCGAGGGGGAGAGACCCAGTACTTC. Drawing the rest from reference TRBV9 and TRBJ2-5, the complete variable domain is DSGVTQTPKHLITATGQRVTLRCSPRSGDLSVYWYQQSLDQGLQFLIQYYNGEERAKGNILERFSAQQFPDLHSELNLSSLELGDSALYFCASSPWLDYRGGETQYFGPGTRLLVL.

The J gene is TRBJ2-3, the V gene TRBV5-1; D uncertain. This CDR3 is 14 amino acids long. Trimming took off 3 bases at V and 6 bases at J, with 14 bases between the two ends. Germline V gives CDR1 SGHRS, CDR2 YFSETQ. The CDR3, as DNA: TGCGCCAGCAGCTCCGGGCCTACGATCGATACGCAGTATTTT. Amino acids: CASSSGPTIDTQYF.

The chain links TRBV18 to TRBJ2-1; 7 nucleotides match TRBD2. Germline assignment: CDR1 KGHSH and CDR2 LQKENI. V dropped 2 bases and J dropped 0; count of bases not matched to a gene: 7. The CDR3 contains 17 residues. This CDR3 reads CASSPFASGNSYNEQFF. CDR3 nucleotide sequence: TGTGCCAGCTCACCATTTGCTAGCGGTAACTCCTACAATGAGCAGTTCTTC.

This clone was counted a single time. The chain employs TRBV27 and TRBJ1-1, with D tentatively TRBD1 (6 bases). Looked up from germline, CDR1 is MNHEY and CDR2 is SMNVEV (reference sequence). V lost 3 bases, J lost 2 bases, and 13 bases lay in between. This CDR3 is 15 amino acids long. The CDR3 DNA reads as TGTGCCAGCAGTTTTCTGGTCAGGGGAAACACTGAAGCTTTCTTT. It encodes CASSFLVRGNTEAFF.

The gene calls are TRBV28 and TRBJ1-2; no clear D. V lost 11 bases, J lost 4 bases, and 14 bases lay in between. The CDR3 has 12 amino acids. CDR1 is MDHEN, CDR2 SYDVKM, per germline. This CDR3 reads CASRPLLYGYTF. Here the CDR3 DNA reads TGTGCCTCTAGACCTCTCCTCTATGGCTACACCTTC.

With regard to this clone: The sample has other DNA sequences that encode this CDR3 too. The chain combines TRBV7-3 with TRBJ2-3, with no clear D. The CDR3 has 13 amino acids. With 3 bases removed from V and 0 bases from J, the gap between germline ends came to 4 bases. CDR1 and CDR2 from the germline V gene are SGHTA and FQGTGA. Here the CDR3 reads CASSFGSTDTQYF. The CDR3 DNA is TGTGCCAGCAGCTTCGGCAGCACAGATACGCAGTATTTT.

The chain uses TRBV2 and TRBJ1-2; D call uncertain. CDR1 SNHLY and CDR2 FYNNEI come from the germline V gene. Trimming shortened V by 6 bases and J by 6 bases, and 5 bases separated the two germline ends. The CDR3 is made up of 10 amino acids. The CDR3 loop reads CASRGDGYTF. In DNA form, the CDR3 reads TGTGCCAGCAGGGGAGATGGCTACACCTTC.

This clone has just one count. The chain combines TRBV7-3 with TRBJ2-5; tentative D call: TRBD2 (5 bases). V was clipped by 6 bases and J by 4 bases, with 18 bases between them. Germline V gene sequence: CDR1 SGHTA, CDR2 FQGTGA. The CDR3 has 15 amino acids. The CDR3 region is CASSYNPGSRETQYF. The CDR3 DNA sequence: TGTGCCAGCAGTTATAACCCGGGATCACGAGAGACCCAGTACTTC.

The chain links TRBV29-1 to TRBJ1-3; the D gene is possibly TRBD1 (5 bases). With 7 bases removed from V and 4 bases from J, the gap between germline ends came to 17 bases. The germline V gene encodes CDR1 SQVTM and CDR2 ANQGSEA. The CDR3 loop spans 14 amino acids. The CDR3 is CSARARAGGNTIYF. For the CDR3, the DNA is TGCAGCGCCAGGGCCAGGGCGGGAGGAAACACCATATATTTT.

This rearrangement joins TRBV7-2 to TRBJ1-1; possibly TRBD1 for D (5 bases). CDR3 length: 15 residues. Trimming took 2 bases from V and 6 from J, leaving 16 bases between them. Germline CDR1 SGHTA, CDR2 FQGNSA. CDR3 sequence (DNA): TGTGCCAGCAGCTTACCTCCGGGCAGGGTTGCTGAAGCTTTCTTT. Translating gives CASSLPPGRVAEAFF.

The chain carries TRBV28 and TRBJ2-2; D unresolved. Germline lookup yields CDR1 MDHEN and CDR2 SYDVKM. The CDR3 covers 13 residues. Trimming removed 8 bases from V and 2 bases from J, with 9 bases in between. CDR3 sequence reads: CASPDSNTGELFF. CDR3 nucleotides: TGTGCCAGCCCCGACTCCAACACCGGGGAGCTGTTTTTT.

As for this clone: Other DNA sequences from this sample encode an identical CDR3 as well. The V call is TRBV18, the J call TRBJ2-1; 9 nucleotides line up with TRBD2. Germline assignment: CDR1 KGHSH and CDR2 LQKENI. J lost 4 bases, V lost 3 bases, and 4 bases had no gene match. This CDR3 contains 15 residues. CDR3: CASSPMTSGYNEQFF. DNA for the CDR3: TGTGCCAGCTCACCGATGACTAGCGGATACAATGAGCAGTTCTTC.

The chain employs TRBV11-2 and TRBJ1-6; D gene ambiguous. The CDR3 covers 12 residues. The V gene's germline CDR1 is SGHAT and CDR2 FQNNGV. Trimming took off 4 bases at V and 10 bases at J, with 8 bases between the two ends. As DNA, the CDR3 is TGTGCCAGCAGCTCCTATGGGTCACCCCTCCACTTT. Translation: CASSSYGSPLHF.

This sequence joins TRBV19 and TRBJ2-2; a weak D match, TRBD2 (5 bases). This CDR3 is 12 amino acids long. V was shortened by 5 bases and J by 6 bases, with 7 bases between the two germline ends. Germline lookup yields CDR1 LNHDA and CDR2 SQIVND (reference sequence). The CDR3 coding sequence is TGTGCCAGTAGTGTCGGGGCCGGGGAGCTGTTTTTT. Translation gives CASSVGAGELFF. The full variable domain, rest sourced from reference TRBV19 and TRBJ2-2, is DGGITQSPKYLFRKEGQNVTLSCEQNLNHDAMYWYRQDPGQGLRLIYYSQIVNDFQKGDIAEGYSVSREKKESFPLTVTSAQKNPTAFYLCASSVGAGELFFGEGSRLTVL.

The J gene is TRBJ2-5, the V gene TRBV5-4, with 13 bases identical to TRBD2. Germline CDR1 SGHNT, CDR2 YYREEE (reference sequence). This CDR3 spans 17 amino acids. The trim removed 3 bases at V and 3 bases at J, leaving 8 bases unmatched. CDR3 bases: TGTGCCAGCAGCTCCGGGACTAGCGGGATCGGGAAAGAGACCCAGTACTTC. Translation: CASSSGTSGIGKETQYF.

The chain employs TRBV4-3 and TRBJ2-1; the D gene is possibly TRBD2 (6 bases). Germline values: CDR1 LGHNA, CDR2 YSLEER. The CDR3 consists of 17 residues. Trimming took 1 base from V and 1 from J, leaving 14 bases between them. The DNA for the CDR3 is TGCGCCAGCAGCCAAGGAGGGGCTAGCGTTTCCTACAATGAGCAGTTCTTC. It codes for CASSQGGASVSYNEQFF.

The chain joins TRBV11-3 to TRBJ2-6; tentative D call: TRBD1 (6 bases). Germline CDR1 SGHNT, CDR2 YENEEA. The V and J ends lost 1 base and 2 bases respectively, with 9 bases between them. The CDR3 sequence is 16 residues long. This chain's CDR3 is CASSLGYRAGANVLTF. Written as DNA, the CDR3 is TGTGCCAGCAGCTTAGGGTACAGGGCTGGGGCCAACGTCCTGACTTTC.

This clone has a single count. J is TRBJ2-7 and V is TRBV28, with TRBD2 identical over 14 bases. This CDR3 comprises 17 residues. The trim removed 6 bases at V and 0 bases at J, leaving 7 bases unmatched. Germline values: CDR1 MDHEN, CDR2 SYDVKM. CDR3 nucleotide sequence: TGTGCCAGCAGACCGACTAGCGGGAGGGGCCCCTCCTACGAGCAGTACTTC. Translation gives CASRPTSGRGPSYEQYF.

This chain joins TRBV28 and TRBJ2-2; 12 bases align to TRBD1. There are 19 residues in the CDR3. Germline V gives CDR1 MDHEN, CDR2 SYDVKM. Trimming took 5 bases from V and 5 from J; bases not matched to a gene: 15. The CDR3 DNA reads TGTGCCAGCAGTCACTACCCGGGAGGGACAGGGGGCCCGACCGGGGAGCTGTTTTTT. It translates to CASSHYPGGTGGPTGELFF. Full variable domain (rest looked up from reference TRBV28 and TRBJ2-2): DVKVTQSSRYLVKRTGEKVFLECVQDMDHENMFWYRQDPGLGLRLIYFSYDVKMKEKGDIPEGYSVSREKKERFSLILESASTNQTSMYLCASSHYPGGTGGPTGELFFGEGSRLTVL.

The chain links TRBV19 to TRBJ2-7; 8 positions match TRBD2. Germline loops: CDR1 LNHDA, CDR2 SQIVND (reference sequence). The J segment lost 4 bases and the V segment lost 8 bases, leaving 10 bases of the junction unmatched. There are 14 residues in the CDR3. DNA for the CDR3: TGTGCCAGTTCATGGCGGGAGGACTCGTACGAGCAGTACTTC. Translating it yields CASSWREDSYEQYF. Using reference TRBV19 and TRBJ2-7 for the parts outside the CDR3, the full variable domain is DGGITQSPKYLFRKEGQNVTLSCEQNLNHDAMYWYRQDPGQGLRLIYYSQIVNDFQKGDIAEGYSVSREKKESFPLTVTSAQKNPTAFYLCASSWREDSYEQYFGPGTRLTVT.

The chain carries TRBV7-4 and TRBJ1-1; D unresolved. The CDR3 runs 13 residues. Trimming left V 3 bases short and J 11 bases short, with 16 bases between. Germline values: CDR1 SGHVT, CDR2 SQSDAQ. The CDR3 DNA reads TGTGCCAGCAGCTTTAGGGCCCCCCAGTTGGCTTTCTTT. This codes for CASSFRAPQLAFF.

The CDR3: CASRGGQGGGTEAFF. The CDR3 nucleotides are TGTGCCAGCAGAGGAGGACAGGGGGGAGGCACTGAAGCTTTCTTT. The J gene is TRBJ1-1, the V gene TRBV6-6; 10 bases match TRBD1. Trimming cost V 6 bases and J 4 bases; bases outside gene matches: 8. Germline V gives CDR1 MNHNY, CDR2 SVGAGI (reference sequence). The CDR3 contains 15 residues.

V is TRBV28 and J is TRBJ2-7, with 8 bases that match TRBD2. In germline, CDR1 is MDHEN, CDR2 SYDVKM. V gave up 2 bases and J gave up 2 bases; unmatched junction bases: 5. This CDR3 is 15 amino acids long. The CDR3 sequence: CASSLGGRPTYEQYF. The CDR3, as DNA: TGTGCCAGCAGTTTAGGCGGGAGGCCAACCTACGAGCAGTACTTC.